These 17 T cell receptor beta chains share one sample of origin, sequenced in a study of early T cells in non-severe SARS-CoV-2 infection (dated by TCRdb to the early 2020s). Library construction relied on 5' RACE. Sequenced using a NextSeq 500. TCRdb reanalyzed the raw reads on its own, using fastp at Q25 for trimming and MiXCR for clone calling, and kept in-frame beta chains. Rows are unified per CDR3 protein, each entry keeping the most common DNA and genes. This sample holds about 26,000 distinct CDR3 sequences; around 4.5% were observed only once. Roughly 11% of the sample rests with the top ten. Sample: whole blood. Source of these receptors: an adult who was a healthcare worker with PCR-confirmed SARS-CoV-2 infection or an uninfected control (not recorded which).

This clonotype was observed many times. The chain is built from TRBV4-3 and TRBJ1-4; D remains unclear. The CDR3 loop spans 15 amino acids. Germline lookup yields CDR1 LGHNA and CDR2 YSLEER. Trimming stripped 0 bases from V and 6 bases from J, with 11 bases between. The CDR3 nucleotides read TGCGCCAGCAGCCAAGATCTCCAGGAGGATGAAAAACTGTTTTTT. Translated: CASSQDLQEDEKLFF.

This clonotype showed up many times. This chain uses TRBV7-9 with TRBJ2-3, with D maybe TRBD1 (5 bases). This CDR3 is 14 amino acids long. Trimming pared 5 bases from V and 6 bases from J, leaving 15 bases between. From germline, CDR1 is SEHNR and CDR2 FQNEAQ (reference sequence). CDR3 sequence reads: CASSPTRGTDTQYF. CDR3 DNA: TGTGCCAGCAGCCCGACAAGGGGTACCGATACGCAGTATTTT.

This clonotype was seen at least ten times. The gene calls are TRBV7-2 and TRBJ2-1; TRBD1 matches at 8 bases. CDR3 length equals 15 residues. V trimming: 5 bases; J trimming: 8 bases; junction bases outside the gene matches: 11. Germline V gene sequence: CDR1 SGHTA, CDR2 FQGNSA. For the CDR3, the DNA is TGTGCCAGCAGCACCCGACAGGGGTATATCGATGAGCAGTTCTTC. Protein sequence: CASSTRQGYIDEQFF.

The gene calls are TRBV6-2 or TRBV6-3 and TRBJ2-1; tentative D call: TRBD1 (6 bases). Germline CDR1 reads MNHEY; CDR2 reads SVGEGT. CDR3 length: 14 residues. The V and J ends lost 11 bases and 0 bases respectively, with 14 bases between them. CDR3 DNA sequence: TGTGCCTCCCGAGGACAGACCTCCTACAATGAGCAGTTCTTC. Translated, it gives CASRGQTSYNEQFF.

This chain connects TRBV20-1 to TRBJ2-1, with 13 bases lining up with TRBD2. CDR3 length: 14 residues. J was trimmed by 4 bases and V by 5 bases; bases with no gene match: 2. Germline V CDR1 and CDR2: DFQATT, SNEGSKA (reference sequence). This CDR3 reads CSALGLAGYNEQFF. Written as DNA, the CDR3 is TGCAGTGCTCTGGGACTAGCGGGGTACAATGAGCAGTTCTTC.

This clonotype showed up many times. V and J are TRBV2 and TRBJ2-5; TRBD1 matches at 8 bases. CDR1 is SNHLY, CDR2 FYNNEI, per germline. The CDR3 loop spans 14 amino acids. Losses at the gene ends were 7 bases for V and 6 bases for J; bases not matched to a gene: 10. CDR3 bases: TGTGCCAGCAAGGAGACAGGGGCTTTAAAGACCCAGTACTTC. Translated: CASKETGALKTQYF.

This clonotype was recorded many times. The chain employs TRBV6-6 and TRBJ2-5, with TRBD1 identical over 8 bases. Germline-derived CDR1 and CDR2 are MNHNY and SVGAGI (reference sequence). Germline trimming cut 1 base from V and 3 bases from J; bases unmatched to any gene: 7. The length of the CDR3 is 16 residues. CDR3: CASSYLTPGQEETQYF. CDR3 DNA: TGTGCCAGCAGTTACTTGACGCCGGGACAGGAAGAGACCCAGTACTTC.

This clonotype has a count of ten or more. The V and J genes are TRBV7-2 and TRBJ1-5, with D hard to call. Germline lookup yields CDR1 SGHTA and CDR2 FQGNSA. V was trimmed by 2 bases and J by 4 bases, leaving 12 bases between them. This CDR3 contains 15 residues. The CDR3 DNA sequence: TGTGCCAGCAGCTTAAGCGGCGAAAGGAATCAGCCCCAGCATTTT. Translated: CASSLSGERNQPQHF.

In this sample, this clonotype turned up many times. V is TRBV20-1 and J is TRBJ2-3, with D uncertain. Deletions cut 4 bases from V and 5 bases from J, with 7 bases between. Germline values: CDR1 DFQATT, CDR2 SNEGSKA (reference sequence). The CDR3 runs 11 residues. In nucleotides, the CDR3 is TGCAGTGCTACTACCGGAGATACGCAGTATTTT. It codes for CSATTGDTQYF.

The V and J genes are TRBV28 and TRBJ2-1; 15 bases align to TRBD2. V was clipped by 3 bases and J by 7 bases; unmatched bases: 10. CDR1 and CDR2 from the germline V gene are MDHEN and SYDVKM. The CDR3 consists of 18 residues. The CDR3 region is CASSFGLAGGRGGNEQFF. In nucleotides, the CDR3 is TGTGCCAGCAGTTTTGGACTAGCGGGAGGGCGGGGAGGAAATGAGCAGTTCTTC.

This clonotype was recorded at least ten times. The gene calls are TRBV6-6 and TRBJ2-1; the D gene could be TRBD1 or TRBD2 (6 bases each). V was shortened by 0 bases and J by 0 bases, with 21 bases between the two germline ends. The CDR3 is 20 residues long. Germline V gene data show CDR1 as MNHNY and CDR2 as SVGAGI (reference sequence). CDR3 nucleotide sequence: TGTGCCAGCAGTTACTCAATAGGGGGGACCCGACCCAGCTCCTACAATGAGCAGTTCTTC. Amino acid sequence: CASSYSIGGTRPSSYNEQFF.

This clonotype came up many times. The chain joins TRBV19 to TRBJ1-6; perhaps TRBD1 as D (6 bases). Germline V CDR1 and CDR2: LNHDA, SQIVND (reference sequence). The V gene lost 7 bases and the J gene lost 7 bases, with 14 bases spanning the gap. CDR3 size: 14 residues. In DNA, the CDR3 is TGTGCCAGTACTCCAGGACAGCTAAATTCACCCCTCCACTTT. This translates into CASTPGQLNSPLHF.

In this sample, this clonotype turned up many times. CDR3 DNA sequence: TGTGCCAGCAGCTCAGCAAGGACGACCTCCTACAATGAGCAGTTCTTC. Translated, it gives CASSSARTTSYNEQFF. V is TRBV7-3 and J is TRBJ2-1; D ambiguous. V was pared by 4 bases and J by 0 bases, with 13 bases between. Germline V lookup: CDR1 SGHTA, CDR2 FQGTGA. The CDR3 is made up of 16 amino acids.

Turning to this clonotype: A much larger clone differs by one base, so this may be a read error. The J gene is TRBJ2-1, the V gene TRBV6-4; D unclear. V was trimmed by 4 bases and J by 6 bases, leaving 7 bases between them. Germline values: CDR1 MRHNA, CDR2 SNTAGT. The CDR3 runs 12 residues. The CDR3 loop is CASSVGPNEQFF. CDR3 DNA: TGTGCCAGCAGTGTGGGTCCCAATGAGCAGTTCTTC.

The table lists this clonotype with many counts. The chain employs TRBV5-1 and TRBJ1-5; D call uncertain. Trimming took 0 bases from V and 5 from J, leaving 12 bases between them. The V gene's germline CDR1 is SGHRS and CDR2 YFSETQ. There are 15 residues in the CDR3. The chain's CDR3 is CASSLEGLNHQPQHF. The CDR3 DNA reads TGCGCCAGCAGCTTGGAAGGGCTAAATCATCAGCCCCAGCATTTT.

Many counts were recorded for this clonotype. The V and J genes are TRBV28 and TRBJ2-2; D is undetermined. The CDR3 extends over 13 amino acids. Germline V gene data show CDR1 as MDHEN and CDR2 as SYDVKM. The V end lost 7 bases, the J end lost 2 bases, and 8 bases lay between the germline ends. The CDR3 region has the DNA TGTGCCAGCACCGGCGGCAACACCGGGGAGCTGTTTTTT. Translation gives CASTGGNTGELFF.

The chain carries TRBV5-1 and TRBJ2-1, with D maybe TRBD1 (6 bases). The V gene lost 0 bases and the J gene lost 4 bases, with 14 bases spanning the gap. The CDR3 has 16 residues. From germline, CDR1 is SGHRS and CDR2 YFSETQ. DNA for the CDR3: TGCGCCAGCAGCTTGGGGACAGACACTCGGTACAATGAGCAGTTCTTC. Its protein is CASSLGTDTRYNEQFF.